This T cell receptor beta chain emerged from a study of blood T cell repertoires in COVID-19. The method was immunoSEQ multiplex PCR; TCRdb's version includes in-frame clones alone and lacks a portion of them. The data show around 180,000 clones, with around 80% seen just once and about 10% held by the top ten. This clone occurred a few times. The CDR3 consists of 15 residues. Germline V gives CDR1 SGDLS, CDR2 YYNGEE. The germline V and J ends were trimmed by 2 bases and 2 bases, with 8 bases remaining between them. The TCR originated in an elderly woman with COVID-19, enrolled during active disease. The sample consisted of peripheral blood. The rearrangement links TRBV9 to TRBJ2-6; D not certain. CDR3 nucleotides: TGTGCCAGCAGCGTCGAGACAACTGGGGCCAACGTCCTGACTTTC. This translates into CASSVETTGANVLTF.